This is a list of T cell receptor beta chains from one sample in a study of STAT3 mutations in large granular lymphocyte leukemia. Profiling relied on immunoSEQ multiplex PCR, and the TCRdb table lists in-frame clones only, not all of them. The sample consists of about 5,400 clones, about 50% of them appearing once. The sample consisted of peripheral blood mononuclear cells. The receptors here all came from a woman in her seventies with T-cell large granular lymphocyte leukemia. Some clones in this sample may be carry-over from other donors' samples. The CDR3 runs from the conserved cysteine through the conserved F or W. D genes are given only for firm matches. A row's size may be missing; if present it is once, few, many or a size class.

>NA|NA|TRBV29-1|TRBJ2-1
TGCAGCGTTGATTTCGGGGGTTACAATGAGCAGTTCTTC
CSVDFGGYNEQFF
>NA|NA|TRBV30|TRBJ1-1
TGTGCCTGGAGGTCGGGTTTATCAGCTTTCTTT
CAWRSGLSAFF
>TRBD2|NA|TRBV5-4|TRBJ2-3
TGTGCCAGCAGCCGGGCGGGAGAACCAGATACGCAGTATTTT
CASSRAGEPDTQYF
>TRBD1|NA|TRBV7-9|TRBJ1-4
TGTGCCAGCAGCTGGTCGGGACAGGGTAATGAAAAACTGTTTTTT
CASSWSGQGNEKLFF
>NA|NA|TRBV5-1|TRBJ1-5
TGCGCCAGCAGCTTGGTGGGCGGGGGTGAGCAGCCCCAGCATTTT
CASSLVGGGEQPQHF
>TRBD1|NA|TRBV25-1|TRBJ1-2
TGTGCCAGCAGCAGGGGGCTACAGGGAGATGGCTACACCTTC
CASSRGLQGDGYTF
>NA|few|TRBV5-1|TRBJ1-1
TGCGCCAGCAGCTCCAACAGGGCCACTGAAGCTTTCTTT
CASSSNRATEAFF
>TRBD1|NA|TRBV7-2|TRBJ2-7
TGTGCCAGCAGCTTACTTACAGGGGCGCAGTACTTC
CASSLLTGAQYF
>NA|few|TRBV25-1|TRBJ1-1
TGTGCCAGCAGTGCGGGAGCCTCGGGCGCTGAAGCTTTCTTT
CASSAGASGAEAFF
>NA|NA|TRBV30|TRBJ2-7
TGTGCCTGGACCAGTCAGAATAGCGACCGCTACGAGCAGTACTTC
CAWTSQNSDRYEQYF
>NA|few|TRBV30|TRBJ2-4
TGTGCCTGGAGTACTGCAAACATTCAGTACTTC
CAWSTANIQYF
>TRBD2|NA|TRBV9|TRBJ2-3
TGTGCCAGCAGCGGACGTAGGGAAGCGGGAGGGCCGGATACGCAGTATTTT
CASSGRREAGGPDTQYF
>NA|few|TRBV7-9|TRBJ1-5
TGTGCCAGCAGCTTGGGCCCTTGGGGCAATCAGCCCCAGCATTTT
CASSLGPWGNQPQHF
>NA|NA|TRBV7-3|TRBJ2-3
TGTGCCAGCAGCTTAGCCAGCACAGATACGCAGTATTTT
CASSLASTDTQYF
>NA|few|TRBV5-5|TRBJ1-5
TGTGCCAGCAGCTCCTCTATAGATAGCAATCAGCCCCAGCATTTT
CASSSSIDSNQPQHF
>NA|few|TRBV27|TRBJ1-1
TGTGCCAGCAGGTCATGGGGGGGAGAATGGGGGGTTGAAGCTTTCTTT
CASRSWGGEWGVEAFF
>TRBD1|NA|TRBV6-5|TRBJ2-5
TGTGCCAGCAGTATACAGGGGGCATGGGAGACCCAGTACTTC
CASSIQGAWETQYF